This T cell receptor beta chain was found in a study of T cell responses to AZD1222 COVID-19 vaccine. Produced via immunoSEQ multiplex PCR; TCRdb's table is partial and in-frame only. The table includes 130,000 to 150,000 clones, 86% detected once. With respect to this clone: The target antigen is unknown.

The study, taken as a whole, reports: The CD4 TCRs associated with vaccination extended across spike and predominated at 160-218 and 743-854. Vaccination with two AZD1222 doses was followed by a rise in Spike-specific TCR breadth and depth.

V shed 3 bases and J shed 1 base, with 10 bases lying between them. The CDR3 is 15 amino acids. Germline assignment: CDR1 SGDLS and CDR2 YYNGEE. The sample consisted of peripheral blood, taken 28 days after the second AZD1222 dose. The receptor was derived from an adult who received the AZD1222 COVID-19 vaccine. V usage is TRBV9 and J usage is TRBJ1-4; D may be TRBD1 (5 bases). The CDR3 nucleotides read TGTGCCAGCAGCGACAAGGGGCAAACTAATGAAAAACTGTTTTTT. This encodes CASSDKGQTNEKLFF.